This entry describes one TCR beta chain. Its specificity is not known. The sample comes from a study of graft-versus-host responses after intestinal transplantation. The wider study: All of the recipients had induction that used anti-thymocyte globulin, then tacrolimus and steroids for three to four years. General study findings and limits: Early post-transplant HvG declines tracked with peak circulating GvH clone levels. GvH clones were identified in recipient marrow, with some first appearing in ileum or blood.

CDR3 length: 14 residues. Germline loops: CDR1 MNHEY, CDR2 SVGAGI. Between the trimmed V and J ends, which lost 2 bases and 4 bases, there was a span of 11 bases. Profiling relied on immunoSEQ multiplex PCR, and the TCRdb table lists in-frame clones only, not all of them. This repertoire shows over 100,000 clones, around 96% found once; its top ten account for over 2.5%. Material: unstimulated CD8+ T cells sorted from spleen or lymph node cells, obtained before intestinal transplant. This chain uses TRBV6-5 with TRBJ2-5; no clear D. The TCR sequence derives from a human donor who received an intestinal transplant. CDR3 protein: CASSYRSTGETQYF. The CDR3 coding sequence is TGTGCCAGCAGTTACCGCAGTACGGGAGAGACCCAGTACTTC.